These T cell receptor beta chains were read from a single sample in a study of cytomegalovirus exposure and HLA in healthy donors. Some clones are missing from TCRdb's copy, which holds only in-frame ones; the method was immunoSEQ multiplex PCR. The sample totals around 51,000 clones. Source material: PBMCs. These receptor sequences come from a woman between 40 and 55 years old in good health and CMV-seronegative. Each CDR3 is given with its conserved first and last residue. The order of the fields is J gene, V gene, D gene, CDR3 protein, CDR3 DNA. D genes are given only for firm matches.

J: TRBJ2-7
V: TRBV30
D: TRBD2
CDR3: CAWRPGLAGGWGSYEQYF
DNA: TGTGCCTGGAGACCCGGACTAGCGGGAGGGTGGGGCTCCTACGAGCAGTACTTC

J: TRBJ1-2
V: TRBV18
D: NA
CDR3: CASSPKGDYGYTF
DNA: TGTGCCAGCTCACCAAAAGGGGACTATGGCTACACCTTC

J: TRBJ1-5
V: TRBV4-3
D: NA
CDR3: CASSQERRYSNQPQHF
DNA: TGCGCCAGCAGCCAAGAGAGGAGATATAGCAATCAGCCCCAGCATTTT

J: TRBJ1-2
V: TRBV6-1
D: TRBD1
CDR3: CASSDGQGEGHGYTF
DNA: TGTGCCAGCAGTGATGGACAGGGTGAGGGCCATGGCTACACCTTC

J: TRBJ2-7
V: TRBV7-9
D: TRBD2
CDR3: CASSPGLAGESEQYF
DNA: TGTGCCAGCAGCCCGGGACTAGCGGGAGAAAGCGAGCAGTATTTC

J: TRBJ2-2
V: TRBV9
D: TRBD2
CDR3: CASSVEGGRGAGELFF
DNA: TGTGCCAGCAGCGTAGAGGGCGGGAGAGGTGCGGGGGAGCTGTTTTTT

J: TRBJ2-3
V: TRBV7-9
D: NA
CDR3: CASEGVTQYF
DNA: TGTGCCAGCGAAGGGGTTACGCAGTATTTT

J: TRBJ2-7
V: TRBV18
D: TRBD1
CDR3: CASVPGQGDEQYF
DNA: TGTGCCAGCGTACCCGGACAGGGGGACGAGCAGTACTTC

J: TRBJ2-7
V: TRBV6-1
D: TRBD1
CDR3: CASSEFGTGGGLNYEQYF
DNA: TGTGCCAGCAGTGAATTCGGGACAGGGGGCGGGTTAAACTACGAGCAGTACTTC

J: TRBJ1-1
V: TRBV30
D: NA
CDR3: CAWSPLTEAFF
DNA: TGTGCCTGGAGCCCTCTCACTGAAGCTTTCTTT

J: TRBJ1-1
V: TRBV18
D: NA
CDR3: CASSRQQGSNTEAFF
DNA: TGTGCCAGCTCACGGCAGCAGGGATCGAACACTGAAGCTTTCTTT

J: TRBJ2-3
V: TRBV10-3
D: NA
CDR3: CAISEMGARTDTQYF
DNA: TGTGCCATCAGTGAGATGGGGGCGAGGACAGATACGCAGTATTTT

J: TRBJ2-5
V: TRBV4-2
D: NA
CDR3: CASSQEGTRGRETQYF
DNA: TGTGCCAGCAGCCAAGAGGGGACTAGGGGGCGAGAGACCCAGTACTTC

J: TRBJ2-5
V: TRBV6-1
D: NA
CDR3: CASSEGVGGHETQYF
DNA: TGTGCCAGCAGTGAAGGGGTGGGGGGGCATGAGACCCAGTACTTC

J: TRBJ1-2
V: TRBV2
D: NA
CDR3: CASSELTSSANYGYTF
DNA: TGTGCCAGCAGTGAATTGACTTCCTCAGCTAACTATGGCTACACCTTC

J: TRBJ1-2
V: TRBV5-1
D: NA
CDR3: CASSLAARVEDGYTF
DNA: TGCGCCAGCAGCTTGGCGGCCAGGGTCGAGGACGGCTACACCTTC

J: TRBJ2-6
V: TRBV6-5
D: NA
CDR3: CASSSPPAGTNVLTF
DNA: TGTGCCAGCAGCTCACCCCCCGCGGGGACCAACGTCCTGACTTTC

J: TRBJ1-2
V: TRBV5-4
D: TRBD1
CDR3: CASRPQGDYGYTF
DNA: TGTGCCAGCAGACCGCAGGGGGACTATGGCTACACCTTC

J: TRBJ2-1
V: TRBV4-1
D: NA
CDR3: CASSQSTGDFTYNEQFF
DNA: TGCGCCAGCAGCCAATCTACCGGGGATTTCACCTACAATGAGCAGTTCTTC

J: TRBJ1-1
V: TRBV6-5
D: NA
CDR3: CASSYSDRGTEAFF
DNA: TGTGCCAGCAGTTACTCTGACAGAGGAACTGAAGCTTTCTTT

J: TRBJ2-7
V: TRBV4-3
D: NA
CDR3: CASSQTKLDYEQYF
DNA: TGCGCCAGCAGCCAAACCAAACTAGACTACGAGCAGTACTTC

J: TRBJ1-4
V: TRBV15
D: NA
CDR3: CATSSGQPNEKLFF
DNA: TGTGCCACCAGCAGTGGACAGCCAAATGAAAAACTGTTTTTT

J: TRBJ1-4
V: TRBV4-3
D: NA
CDR3: CASSQDPRQSYNEKLFF
DNA: TGCGCCAGCAGCCAAGATCCAAGACAGTCCTATAATGAAAAACTGTTTTTT

J: TRBJ1-6
V: TRBV5-1
D: NA
CDR3: CASSQGSYNSPLHF
DNA: TGCGCCAGCAGCCAGGGCTCCTATAATTCACCCCTCCACTTT

J: TRBJ1-1
V: TRBV20-1
D: NA
CDR3: CSARRNTEAFF
DNA: TGCAGTGCTAGACGGAACACTGAAGCTTTCTTT

J: TRBJ1-4
V: TRBV29-1
D: TRBD1
CDR3: CSVAEQGAGEKLFF
DNA: TGCAGCGTTGCTGAACAGGGGGCAGGGGAAAAACTGTTTTTT

J: TRBJ2-7
V: TRBV5-1
D: TRBD1
CDR3: CASSYGDRVYEQYF
DNA: TGCGCCAGCAGTTATGGGGACAGGGTCTACGAGCAGTACTTC

J: TRBJ1-1
V: TRBV6-5
D: NA
CDR3: CASSYSEGSTEAFF
DNA: TGTGCCAGCAGTTACTCGGAGGGCAGCACTGAAGCTTTCTTT

J: TRBJ2-5
V: TRBV2
D: NA
CDR3: CASSVGQVGETQYF
DNA: TGTGCCAGCAGTGTCGGCCAAGTCGGGGAGACCCAGTACTTC

J: TRBJ2-1
V: TRBV5-1
D: NA
CDR3: CASSPRIANEQFF
DNA: TGCGCCAGCAGCCCGCGTATAGCCAATGAGCAGTTCTTC

J: TRBJ2-7
V: TRBV5-1
D: TRBD1
CDR3: CASSLRQGENYEQYF
DNA: TGCGCCAGCAGCTTGAGGCAGGGGGAAAACTACGAGCAGTACTTC

J: TRBJ2-7
V: TRBV2
D: TRBD2
CDR3: CASSESGGAWYF
DNA: TGTGCCAGCAGTGAATCGGGGGGGGCTTGGTACTTC

J: TRBJ1-2
V: TRBV4-2
D: NA
CDR3: CASSQDRGTWNYGYTF
DNA: TGTGCCAGCAGCCAAGATAGGGGGACCTGGAACTATGGCTACACCTTC

J: TRBJ1-5
V: TRBV30
D: TRBD1
CDR3: CAWSQGALGQPQHF
DNA: TGTGCCTGGAGTCAGGGGGCGCTAGGACAGCCCCAGCATTTT

J: TRBJ2-1
V: TRBV11-2
D: TRBD2
CDR3: CASSLVAGGLNEQFF
DNA: TGTGCCAGCAGCTTAGTCGCGGGAGGCCTCAATGAGCAGTTCTTC